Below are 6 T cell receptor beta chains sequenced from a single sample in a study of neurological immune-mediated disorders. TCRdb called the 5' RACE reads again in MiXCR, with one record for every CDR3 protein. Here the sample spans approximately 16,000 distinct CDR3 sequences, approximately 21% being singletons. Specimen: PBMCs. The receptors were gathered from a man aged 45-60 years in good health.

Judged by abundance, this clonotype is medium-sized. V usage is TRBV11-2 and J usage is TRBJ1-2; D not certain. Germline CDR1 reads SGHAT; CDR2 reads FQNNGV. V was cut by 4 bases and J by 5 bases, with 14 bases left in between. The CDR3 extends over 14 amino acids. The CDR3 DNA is TGTGCCAGCAGCTCACCCCAGCTAGCTTATGGCTACACCTTC. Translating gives CASSSPQLAYGYTF.

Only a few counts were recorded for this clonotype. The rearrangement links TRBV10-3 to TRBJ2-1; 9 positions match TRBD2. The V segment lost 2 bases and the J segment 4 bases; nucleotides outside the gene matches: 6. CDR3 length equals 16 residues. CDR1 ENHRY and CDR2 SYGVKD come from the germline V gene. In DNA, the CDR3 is TGTGCCATCAGTGAGGGGGCGACTAGCGGATACAATGAGCAGTTCTTC. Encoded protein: CAISEGATSGYNEQFF.

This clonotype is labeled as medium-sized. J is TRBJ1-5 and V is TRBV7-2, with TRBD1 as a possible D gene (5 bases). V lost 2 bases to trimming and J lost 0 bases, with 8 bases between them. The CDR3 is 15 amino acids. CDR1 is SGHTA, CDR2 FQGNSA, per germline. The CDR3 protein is CASSLWGNSNQPQHF. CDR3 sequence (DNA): TGTGCCAGCAGCTTATGGGGGAATAGCAATCAGCCCCAGCATTTT.

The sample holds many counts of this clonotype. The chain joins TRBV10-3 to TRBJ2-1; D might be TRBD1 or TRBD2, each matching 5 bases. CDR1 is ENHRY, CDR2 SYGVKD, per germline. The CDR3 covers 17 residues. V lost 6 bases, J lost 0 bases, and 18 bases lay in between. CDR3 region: CAISLTTGRRSYNEQFF. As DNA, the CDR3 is TGTGCCATCAGCTTAACTACGGGGCGGCGCTCCTACAATGAGCAGTTCTTC.

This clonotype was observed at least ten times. CDR3 coding DNA: TGTGCCAGCAGCCAGACAGGGGGCTGGGCTTTCTTT. Residues: CASSQTGGWAFF. The chain combines TRBV7-3 with TRBJ1-1; 10 bases are a match to TRBD1. V trimming: 5 bases; J trimming: 11 bases; junction bases outside the gene matches: 5. The germline V gene has CDR1 SGHTA and CDR2 FQGTGA. The CDR3 length is 12 residues.

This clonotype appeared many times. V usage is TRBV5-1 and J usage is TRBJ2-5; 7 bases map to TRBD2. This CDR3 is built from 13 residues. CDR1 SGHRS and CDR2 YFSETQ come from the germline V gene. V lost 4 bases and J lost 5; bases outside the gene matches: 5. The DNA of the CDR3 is TGCGCCAGCAGCCGGGACTACGGGGAGACCCAGTACTTC. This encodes CASSRDYGETQYF.